The 20 T cell receptor beta chains presented below share a single source sample, sequenced in a study of response to subunit inactivated influenza vaccine. TCRdb independently ran MiXCR on the RT-PCR reads; one entry per CDR3 protein. The table lists 600,000 to 850,000 distinct CDR3 sequences, approximately 15% of them singletons. The source was PBMCs from blood, collected about 14 days before vaccination. The receptors here all came from a man aged 45-60 years who received an inactivated influenza vaccine.

The rearrangement links TRBV4-1 to TRBJ2-3; no definite D call. V was cut by 1 base and J by 0 bases, with 11 bases left in between. The CDR3 runs 16 residues. Per germline, CDR1 MGHRA and CDR2 YSYEKL. The CDR3 loop reads CASSQVGRRSTDTQYF. The CDR3 DNA reads as TGCGCCAGCAGCCAAGTGGGTCGGAGAAGCACAGATACGCAGTATTTT.

In its sample, this clonotype was seen a few times. The chain links TRBV7-2 to TRBJ2-1, with D perhaps TRBD1 or TRBD2 (5 bases each). This CDR3 has 14 amino acids. Trimming took off 2 bases at V and 7 bases at J, with 12 bases between the two ends. Germline-derived CDR1 and CDR2 are SGHTA and FQGNSA. The chain's CDR3 is CASSLSGTENEQFF. CDR3 bases: TGTGCCAGCAGCTTATCGGGGACGGAGAATGAGCAGTTCTTC. Full variable domain (missing parts from reference TRBV7-2 and TRBJ2-1): GAGVSQSPSNKVTEKGKDVELRCDPISGHTALYWYRQSLGQGLEFLIYFQGNSAPDKSGLPSDRFSAERTGGSVSTLTIQRTQQEDSAVYLCASSLSGTENEQFFGPGTRLTVL.

The chain joins TRBV6-2 or TRBV6-3 to TRBJ1-2; D uncertain. This CDR3 comprises 14 residues. Trimming took off 5 bases at V and 4 bases at J, with 14 bases between the two ends. Per the germline V gene, CDR1 is MNHEY and CDR2 is SVGEGT. The CDR3 spells CASSHYTVPYGYTF. The CDR3, as DNA: TGTGCCAGCAGTCACTATACAGTTCCCTATGGCTACACCTTC.

V usage is TRBV9 and J usage is TRBJ2-2; a possible D gene is TRBD2 (5 bases). Between the trimmed V and J ends, which lost 3 bases and 1 base, there was a span of 10 bases. Germline V gene sequence: CDR1 SGDLS, CDR2 YYNGEE. The CDR3 contains 15 residues. CDR3 nucleotides: TGTGCCAGCAGCGCTCTGGGGAGGAACACCGGGGAGCTGTTTTTT. Its protein product is CASSALGRNTGELFF. Based on the CDR3 plus reference TRBV9 and TRBJ2-2, the full variable domain is DSGVTQTPKHLITATGQRVTLRCSPRSGDLSVYWYQQSLDQGLQFLIQYYNGEERAKGNILERFSAQQFPDLHSELNLSSLELGDSALYFCASSALGRNTGELFFGEGSRLTVL.

V is TRBV4-1 and J is TRBJ2-2; 8 nucleotides align to TRBD1. V shed 4 bases, J shed 5 bases, and the junction held 3 bases outside the gene matches. This CDR3 comprises 14 residues. Germline V gives CDR1 MGHRA, CDR2 YSYEKL. The CDR3 sequence: CASSRNRGTGELFF. The CDR3, as DNA: TGCGCCAGCAGCCGAAACAGGGGGACCGGGGAGCTGTTTTTT.

The chain is built from TRBV7-9 and TRBJ2-1; 11 bases match TRBD1. The germline V gene has CDR1 SEHNR and CDR2 FQNEAQ (reference sequence). The trim removed 7 bases at V and 6 bases at J, leaving 11 bases unmatched. The CDR3 extends over 16 amino acids. The CDR3 region has the DNA TGTGCCAGCACCCTGCCAGGGGACAGGGGGTTCAATGAGCAGTTCTTC. Its protein product is CASTLPGDRGFNEQFF.

This chain connects TRBV6-1 to TRBJ2-4, with 12 bases fitting TRBD1. J was trimmed by 2 bases and V by 7 bases; bases with no gene match: 6. Germline values: CDR1 MNHNS, CDR2 SASEGT. CDR3 length: 16 residues. In nucleotides, the CDR3 is TGTGCCAGCAAAACGGGACAGGGGGCGCCCAAAAACATTCAGTACTTC. Amino acid sequence: CASKTGQGAPKNIQYF.

This clonotype has only a few counts. The V call is TRBV4-3, the J call TRBJ1-1; D uncertain. Trimming took off 1 base at V and 0 bases at J, with 12 bases between the two ends. The CDR3 has 16 residues. Germline assignment: CDR1 LGHNA and CDR2 YSLEER. The CDR3: CASSQGLSRMNTEAFF. In DNA, the CDR3 is TGCGCCAGCAGCCAAGGGCTGTCAAGGATGAACACTGAAGCTTTCTTT.

The chain is built from TRBV5-5 and TRBJ2-3; 8 bases line up with TRBD1. The V gene end was trimmed by 4 bases and the J gene end by 2 bases; junction bases not matched to a gene: 9. The germline gives CDR1 SGHKS, CDR2 YYEKEE (reference sequence). The length of the CDR3 is 16 residues. Here the CDR3 reads CASSLRTGLHTDTQYF. The CDR3 DNA follows: TGTGCCAGCAGCCTAAGGACAGGGCTTCACACAGATACGCAGTATTTT.

V and J are TRBV5-5 and TRBJ2-7; D is unclear. This CDR3 is 14 amino acids long. CDR1 and CDR2 (germline): SGHKS, YYEKEE (reference sequence). Trimming took off 4 bases at V and 0 bases at J, with 11 bases between the two ends. CDR3 in amino acids: CASSGPPSSYEQYF. In DNA, the CDR3 is TGTGCCAGCAGCGGGCCGCCGAGCTCCTACGAGCAGTACTTC.

The rearrangement uses TRBV5-1 and TRBJ2-5; 9 positions match TRBD1. V was pared by 2 bases and J by 3 bases, with 5 bases of the junction left unmatched. The CDR3 totals 15 residues. Per the germline V gene, CDR1 is SGHRS and CDR2 is YFSETQ. The chain's CDR3 is CASSLQGAQEETQYF. The CDR3 bases are TGCGCCAGCAGCTTACAGGGGGCTCAGGAAGAGACCCAGTACTTC.

This clonotype was recorded at least ten times. The chain links TRBV7-6 to TRBJ2-2, with 8 bases fitting TRBD2. The V gene's germline CDR1 is SGHVS and CDR2 FNYEAQ. The ends lost 5 bases at V and 2 bases at J; junction bases unmatched: 4. This CDR3 has 15 amino acids. The CDR3 sequence is CASSLIAGNTGELFF. Written as DNA, the CDR3 is TGTGCCAGCAGCCTCATAGCGGGAAACACCGGGGAGCTGTTTTTT.

The chain's CDR3 is CASSRWTGDNEQYF. In nucleotides, the CDR3 is TGTGCCAGCAGCCGATGGACAGGGGACAACGAGCAGTACTTC. This chain links TRBV7-2 with TRBJ2-7; 9 nucleotides agree with TRBD1. The V segment lost 5 bases and the J segment 5 bases; nucleotides outside the gene matches: 7. Germline V gives CDR1 SGHTA, CDR2 FQGNSA. This CDR3 has 14 amino acids.

The gene calls are TRBV28 and TRBJ2-3; 7 nucleotides line up with TRBD2. V lost 6 bases and J lost 0; bases outside the gene matches: 3. The germline V gene has CDR1 MDHEN and CDR2 SYDVKM. The CDR3 has 14 residues. The CDR3: CASRERESTDTQYF. Here the CDR3 DNA reads TGTGCCAGCAGGGAGCGGGAAAGCACAGATACGCAGTATTTT.

This clonotype came up a few times. The chain employs TRBV5-6 and TRBJ2-3; the match to TRBD2 covers 12 bases. The CDR3 covers 14 residues. Germline assignment: CDR1 SGHDT and CDR2 YYEEEE. After removal of 4 bases from V and 5 bases from J, the junction contained 2 bases not matched to a gene. CDR3 amino acids: CASSPSGRGDTQYF. The CDR3 DNA reads TGTGCCAGCAGCCCTAGCGGGAGGGGAGATACGCAGTATTTT.

The sample holds a few counts of this clonotype. The V and J genes are TRBV29-1 and TRBJ2-1; 7 nucleotides match TRBD1. CDR1 and CDR2 from the germline V gene are SQVTM and ANQGSEA. The length of the CDR3 is 16 residues. V was clipped by 7 bases and J by 0 bases; unmatched bases: 12. CDR3 in amino acids: CSARQGGNPSYNEQFF. CDR3 nucleotide sequence: TGCAGCGCGCGACAGGGTGGGAACCCCTCCTACAATGAGCAGTTCTTC.

The V gene is TRBV27, the J gene TRBJ1-3; D not resolved. Germline loops: CDR1 MNHEY, CDR2 SMNVEV (reference sequence). V shed 2 bases and J shed 0 bases, with 8 bases lying between them. The CDR3 has 15 amino acids. CDR3 DNA: TGTGCCAGCAGTTTAATCCAGCCCTCTGGAAACACCATATATTTT. Its protein is CASSLIQPSGNTIYF.

This clonotype was seen a handful of times. This chain uses TRBV10-3 with TRBJ2-5, with D perhaps matching TRBD1 (5 bases). The ends were cut back, 5 bases at V and 3 bases at J, with 10 bases in the middle. The CDR3 is 13 residues long. In germline, CDR1 is ENHRY, CDR2 SYGVKD. In DNA, the CDR3 is TGTGCCATCAGTCTGACAGAAAAAGAGACCCAGTACTTC. Its protein product is CAISLTEKETQYF.

The chain couples TRBV20-1 to TRBJ2-1, with D maybe TRBD1 (5 bases). Germline assignment: CDR1 DFQATT and CDR2 SNEGSKA (reference sequence). CDR3 length: 16 residues. Deletions cut 5 bases from V and 10 bases from J, with 27 bases between. The CDR3 here is CSALDPLGHSQGEQFF. The CDR3 coding sequence is TGCAGTGCTTTGGACCCCTTAGGACACTCCCAGGGCGAGCAGTTCTTC.

In this sample, this clonotype turned up a few times. The chain carries TRBV11-1 and TRBJ2-2, with TRBD1 as a possible D gene (5 bases). Trimming removed 0 bases at V and 2 bases at J, with 19 bases between. Germline V gene sequence: CDR1 SGHAT, CDR2 FQDESV (reference sequence). The CDR3 covers 19 residues. This CDR3 is CASSLARNKGAHNTGELFF. In DNA, the CDR3 is TGTGCCAGCAGCTTAGCGCGAAATAAAGGGGCGCATAACACCGGGGAGCTGTTTTTT.